These 6 T cell receptor beta chains originate from one sample sequenced in a study of OX40 agonist ivuxolimab in advanced cancers. Sequenced by immunoSEQ multiplex PCR; TCRdb stores in-frame clones only, minus some. The profile shows around 60,000 clones, about nine tenths of them singletons. The sample was CD4+ or CD8+ T cells sorted from blood, taken in a trial of the OX40 agonist ivuxolimab. Receptors originate from an adult with an advanced solid tumor such as melanoma, head and neck, liver or kidney cancer.

The chain carries TRBV7-9 and TRBJ2-1; TRBD1 aligns across 10 bases. Germline lookup yields CDR1 SEHNR and CDR2 FQNEAQ (reference sequence). Trimming removed 5 bases from V and 7 bases from J; junction bases left unmatched: 8. The CDR3 runs 15 residues. The CDR3 sequence: CASSARTGGRNEQFF. The CDR3, as DNA: TGTGCCAGCAGCGCCCGGACAGGGGGTAGGAATGAGCAGTTCTTC.

This clone was picked up a small number of times. This chain joins TRBV14 and TRBJ1-6, with a weak D call TRBD1 (5 bases). Germline V gene data show CDR1 as SGHDN and CDR2 as FVKESK. The CDR3 is 18 residues long. V lost 1 base and J lost 2, with 15 bases in between. CDR3 residues: CASSQGMGQGAYNSPLHF. For the CDR3, the DNA is TGTGCCAGCAGCCAAGGGATGGGTCAGGGAGCCTATAATTCACCCCTCCACTTT. The full variable domain, with the rest looked up from reference TRBV14 and TRBJ1-6, is EAGVTQFPSHSVIEKGQTVTLRCDPISGHDNLYWYRRVMGKEIKFLLHFVKESKQDESGMPNNRFLAERTGGTYSTLKVQPAELEDSGVYFCASSQGMGQGAYNSPLHFGNGTRLTVT.

The chain has TRBV4-2 and TRBJ1-1; D is ambiguous. V was cut by 2 bases and J by 1 base, with 8 bases left in between. The CDR3 is 14 amino acids. CDR1 and CDR2 from the germline V gene are LGHNA and YNFKEQ. As DNA, the CDR3 is TGTGCCAGCAGCCAAACAACAGCGAACACTGAAGCTTTCTTT. It specifies CASSQTTANTEAFF.

The rearrangement uses TRBV4-1 and TRBJ2-6; 7 positions match TRBD1. The CDR3 extends over 20 amino acids. Unmatched junction bases numbered 13, after V lost 0 bases and J lost 2 bases. Per the germline V gene, CDR1 is MGHRA and CDR2 is YSYEKL. In DNA, the CDR3 is TGCGCCAGCAGCCAAGATTGGCGACAGGGAATTGGTGCTGGGGCCAACGTCCTGACTTTC. Protein: CASSQDWRQGIGAGANVLTF.

V is TRBV7-2 and J is TRBJ2-7; 11 bases match TRBD2. Germline V gene data show CDR1 as SGHTA and CDR2 as FQGNSA. Trimming at V came to 3 bases and at J to 2 bases, leaving 6 bases not matched to a gene. The CDR3 is 16 amino acids. DNA of the CDR3: TGTGCCAGCAGCTTTACTAGCGGGAGTAGCCCCTACGAGCAGTACTTC. This gives the protein CASSFTSGSSPYEQYF.

The chain joins TRBV9 to TRBJ2-2, with 12 bases that match TRBD2. The ends lost 3 bases at V and 9 bases at J; junction bases unmatched: 9. This CDR3 contains 16 residues. The germline gives CDR1 SGDLS, CDR2 YYNGEE. The CDR3 reads CASSESRLAGARELFF. The CDR3 coding sequence is TGTGCCAGCAGCGAGAGCCGACTAGCGGGAGCACGGGAGCTGTTTTTT.